Reported below is one TCR beta chain. Its antigen is not identified. Random hexamers were used to reverse transcribe roughly 0.45 to 1 ug of RNA. TCR beta CDR3 was amplified by immunoSEQ multiplex PCR. This amplification extended across 54 Vbeta and 13 Jbeta segments. TCRdb re-called the immunoSEQ multiplex PCR reads with MiXCR, one entry per CDR3 protein. The sample records just under 150,000 distinct CDR3 sequences, approximately 94% being singletons. This sample was taken from a study of CD8 T cells in Susac syndrome. Findings of the study overall: As acknowledged by the study, its TCR sequencing and HLA analysis included a relatively small number of individuals.

With 10 bases removed from V and 0 bases from J, the gap between germline ends came to 15 bases. The CDR3 contains 14 residues. CDR1 is ENHRY, CDR2 SYGVKD, per germline. Controls were drawn from healthy donors and were matched for age and sex. Both CD4+ and CD8+ T cells were negatively isolated, and TEMRA cells underwent FACS enrichment. The J gene is TRBJ2-5, the V gene TRBV10-3; D is unresolved. The source of this sequence is a human donor in good health. The sample taken for sequencing was CD4+ T cells from PBMCs. CDR3 sequence: CATTRFGDQETQYF. The CDR3 nucleotides read TGTGCCACCACACGATTCGGAGACCAAGAGACCCAGTACTTC.